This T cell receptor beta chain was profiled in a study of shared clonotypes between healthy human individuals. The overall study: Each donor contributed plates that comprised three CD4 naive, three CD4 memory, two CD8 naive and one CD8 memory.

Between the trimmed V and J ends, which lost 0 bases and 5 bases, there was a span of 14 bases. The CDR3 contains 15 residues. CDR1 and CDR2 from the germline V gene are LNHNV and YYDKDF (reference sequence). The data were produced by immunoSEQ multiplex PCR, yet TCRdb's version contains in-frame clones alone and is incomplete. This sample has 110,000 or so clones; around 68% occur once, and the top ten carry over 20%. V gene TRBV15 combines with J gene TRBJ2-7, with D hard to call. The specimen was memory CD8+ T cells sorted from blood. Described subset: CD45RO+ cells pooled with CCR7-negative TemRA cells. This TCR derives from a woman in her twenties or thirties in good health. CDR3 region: CATSRETARKNEQYF. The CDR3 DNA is TGTGCCACCAGCAGAGAGACGGCGCGGAAGAACGAGCAGTACTTC.